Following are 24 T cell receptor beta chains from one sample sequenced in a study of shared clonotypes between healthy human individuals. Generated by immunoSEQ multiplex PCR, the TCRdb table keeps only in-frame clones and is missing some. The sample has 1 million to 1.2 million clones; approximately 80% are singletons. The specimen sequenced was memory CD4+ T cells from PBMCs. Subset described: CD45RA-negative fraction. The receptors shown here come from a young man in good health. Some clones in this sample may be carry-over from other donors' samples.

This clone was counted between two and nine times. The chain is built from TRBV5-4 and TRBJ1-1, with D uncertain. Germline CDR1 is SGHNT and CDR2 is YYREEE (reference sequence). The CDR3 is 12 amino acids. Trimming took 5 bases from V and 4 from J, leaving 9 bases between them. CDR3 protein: CASRSVGTEAFF. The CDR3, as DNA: TGTGCCAGCAGGTCCGTGGGCACTGAAGCTTTCTTT. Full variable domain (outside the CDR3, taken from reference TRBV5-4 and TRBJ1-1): ETGVTQSPTHLIKTRGQQVTLRCSSQSGHNTVSWYQQALGQGPQFIFQYYREEENGRGNFPPRFSGLQFPNYSSELNVNALELDDSALYLCASRSVGTEAFFGQGTRLTVV.

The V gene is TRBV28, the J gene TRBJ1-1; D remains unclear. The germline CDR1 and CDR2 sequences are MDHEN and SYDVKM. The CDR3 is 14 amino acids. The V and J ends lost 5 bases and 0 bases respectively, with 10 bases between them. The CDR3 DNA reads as TGTGCCAGCAGTCTACTATCCATGAACACTGAAGCTTTCTTT. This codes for CASSLLSMNTEAFF.

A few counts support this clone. The CDR3 loop reads CASSLGRANYGYTF. CDR3 nucleotide sequence: TGTGCCAGCAGCTTAGGCAGGGCAAACTATGGCTACACCTTC. V is TRBV7-8 and J is TRBJ1-2; tentatively, D is TRBD1 (5 bases). Trimming took 1 base from V and 2 from J, leaving 8 bases between them. The CDR3 is 14 amino acids. CDR1 is SGHVS and CDR2 is FQNEAQ in the germline V gene.

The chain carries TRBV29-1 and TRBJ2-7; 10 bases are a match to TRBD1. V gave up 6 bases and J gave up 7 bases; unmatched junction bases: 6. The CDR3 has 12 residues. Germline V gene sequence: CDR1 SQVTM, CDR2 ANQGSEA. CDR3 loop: CSVGGQGWEQYF. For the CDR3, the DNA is TGCAGCGTGGGGGGACAGGGGTGGGAGCAGTACTTC.

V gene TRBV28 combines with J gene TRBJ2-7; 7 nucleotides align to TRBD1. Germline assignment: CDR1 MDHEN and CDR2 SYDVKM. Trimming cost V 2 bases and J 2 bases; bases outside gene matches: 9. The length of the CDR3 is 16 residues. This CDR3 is CASSLTRGTATYEQYF. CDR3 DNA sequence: TGTGCCAGCAGTTTAACGAGAGGGACAGCGACCTACGAGCAGTACTTC. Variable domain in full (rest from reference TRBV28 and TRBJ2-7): DVKVTQSSRYLVKRTGEKVFLECVQDMDHENMFWYRQDPGLGLRLIYFSYDVKMKEKGDIPEGYSVSREKKERFSLILESASTNQTSMYLCASSLTRGTATYEQYFGPGTRLTVT.

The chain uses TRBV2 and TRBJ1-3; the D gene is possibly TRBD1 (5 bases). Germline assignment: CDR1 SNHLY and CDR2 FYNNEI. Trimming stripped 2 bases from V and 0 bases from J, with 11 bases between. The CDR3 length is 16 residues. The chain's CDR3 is CASSELGLSSGNTIYF. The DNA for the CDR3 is TGTGCCAGCAGTGAATTGGGACTGTCCTCTGGAAACACCATATATTTT.

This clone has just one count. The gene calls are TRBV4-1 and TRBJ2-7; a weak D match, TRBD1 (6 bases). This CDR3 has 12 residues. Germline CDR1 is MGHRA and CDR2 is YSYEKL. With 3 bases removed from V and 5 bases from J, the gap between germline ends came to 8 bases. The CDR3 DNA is TGCGCCAGCAGCCAGTACAGGGACGAGCAGTACTTC. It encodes CASSQYRDEQYF.

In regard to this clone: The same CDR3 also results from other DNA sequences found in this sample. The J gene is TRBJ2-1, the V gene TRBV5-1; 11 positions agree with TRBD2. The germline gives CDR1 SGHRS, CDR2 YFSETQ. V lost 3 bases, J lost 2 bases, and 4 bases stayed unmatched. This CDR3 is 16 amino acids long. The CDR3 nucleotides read TGCGCCAGCAGCTCCGGGACTAGCGGCACCTACAATGAGCAGTTCTTC. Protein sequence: CASSSGTSGTYNEQFF.

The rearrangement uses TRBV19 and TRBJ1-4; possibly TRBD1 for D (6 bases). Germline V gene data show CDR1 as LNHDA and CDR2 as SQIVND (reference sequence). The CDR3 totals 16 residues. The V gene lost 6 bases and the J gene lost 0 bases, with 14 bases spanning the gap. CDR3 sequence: CASRGTTLPTNEKLFF. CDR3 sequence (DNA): TGTGCCAGTAGGGGGACAACCTTACCAACTAATGAAAAACTGTTTTTT.

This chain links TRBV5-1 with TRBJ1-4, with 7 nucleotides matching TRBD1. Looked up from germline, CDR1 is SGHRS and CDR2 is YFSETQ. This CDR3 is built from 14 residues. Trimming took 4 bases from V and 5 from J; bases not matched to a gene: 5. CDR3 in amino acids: CASSGRTGNEKLFF. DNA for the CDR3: TGCGCCAGCAGCGGCCGGACAGGAAATGAAAAACTGTTTTTT.

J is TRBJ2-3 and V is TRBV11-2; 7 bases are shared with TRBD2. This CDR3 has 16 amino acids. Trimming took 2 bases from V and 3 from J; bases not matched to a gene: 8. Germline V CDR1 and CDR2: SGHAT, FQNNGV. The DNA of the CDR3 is TGTGCCAGCAGCTTACGGGAGGTAGTTGTTACAGATACGCAGTATTTT. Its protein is CASSLREVVVTDTQYF.

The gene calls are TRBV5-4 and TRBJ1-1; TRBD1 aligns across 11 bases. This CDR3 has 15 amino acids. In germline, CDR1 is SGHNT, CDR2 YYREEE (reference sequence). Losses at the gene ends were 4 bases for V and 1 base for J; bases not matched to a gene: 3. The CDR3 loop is CASSDGTGGNTEAFF. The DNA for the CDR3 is TGTGCCAGCAGCGATGGGACAGGGGGGAACACTGAAGCTTTCTTT.

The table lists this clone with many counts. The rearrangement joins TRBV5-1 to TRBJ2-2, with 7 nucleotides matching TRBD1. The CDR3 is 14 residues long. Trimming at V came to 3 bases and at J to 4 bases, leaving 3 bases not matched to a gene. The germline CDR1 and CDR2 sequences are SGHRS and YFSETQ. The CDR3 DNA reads TGCGCCAGCAGCTGGGACAGTCTCACCGGGGAGCTGTTTTTT. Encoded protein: CASSWDSLTGELFF.

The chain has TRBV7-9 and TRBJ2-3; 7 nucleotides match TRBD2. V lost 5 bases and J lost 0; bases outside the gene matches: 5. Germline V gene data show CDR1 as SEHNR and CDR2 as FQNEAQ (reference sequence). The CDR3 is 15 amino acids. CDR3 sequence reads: CASSPGGTSTDTQYF. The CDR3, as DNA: TGTGCCAGCAGCCCCGGGGGGACCAGCACAGATACGCAGTATTTT.

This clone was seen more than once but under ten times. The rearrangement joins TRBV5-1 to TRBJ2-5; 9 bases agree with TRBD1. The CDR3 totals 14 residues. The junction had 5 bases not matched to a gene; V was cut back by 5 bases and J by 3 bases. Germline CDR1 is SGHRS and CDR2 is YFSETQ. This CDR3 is CASRPGTGKETQYF. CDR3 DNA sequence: TGCGCCAGCAGGCCCGGGACAGGGAAAGAGACCCAGTACTTC.

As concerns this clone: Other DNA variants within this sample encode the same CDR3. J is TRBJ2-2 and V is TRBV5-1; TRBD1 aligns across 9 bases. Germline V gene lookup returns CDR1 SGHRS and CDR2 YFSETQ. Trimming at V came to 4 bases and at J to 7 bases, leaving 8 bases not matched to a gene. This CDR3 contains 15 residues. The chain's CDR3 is CASSLGQGSDGELFF. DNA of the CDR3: TGCGCCAGCAGCCTGGGACAGGGTAGTGACGGGGAGCTGTTTTTT. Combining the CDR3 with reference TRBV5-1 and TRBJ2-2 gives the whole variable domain KAGVTQTPRYLIKTRGQQVTLSCSPISGHRSVSWYQQTPGQGLQFLFEYFSETQRNKGNFPGRFSGRQFSNSRSEMNVSTLELGDSALYLCASSLGQGSDGELFFGEGSRLTVL.

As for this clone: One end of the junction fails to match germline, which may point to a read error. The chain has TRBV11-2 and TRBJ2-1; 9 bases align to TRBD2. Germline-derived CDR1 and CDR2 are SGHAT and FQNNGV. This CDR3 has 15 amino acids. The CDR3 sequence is CAGSIKPLAGFEQFF. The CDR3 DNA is TGTGCCGGCAGCATTAAGCCACTAGCGGGTTTTGAGCAGTTCTTC.

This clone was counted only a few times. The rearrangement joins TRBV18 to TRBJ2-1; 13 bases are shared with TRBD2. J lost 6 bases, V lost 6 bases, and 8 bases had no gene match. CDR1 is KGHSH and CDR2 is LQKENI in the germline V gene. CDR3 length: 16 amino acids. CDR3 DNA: TGTGCCAGCTCCCTAACACTAGCGGGAGGGCCCAATGAGCAGTTCTTC. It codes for CASSLTLAGGPNEQFF.

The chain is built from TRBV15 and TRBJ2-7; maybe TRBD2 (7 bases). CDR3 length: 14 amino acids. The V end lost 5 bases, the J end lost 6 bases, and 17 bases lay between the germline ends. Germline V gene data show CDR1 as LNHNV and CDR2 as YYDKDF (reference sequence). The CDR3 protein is CATSRPEGGLEQYF. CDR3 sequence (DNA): TGTGCCACCAGCCGTCCGGAGGGGGGGCTCGAGCAGTACTTC.

The CDR3 reads CASRGDRSSYEQYF. In DNA form, the CDR3 reads TGTGCCAGCCGAGGGGACAGGAGCTCCTACGAGCAGTACTTC. This chain uses TRBV2 with TRBJ2-7; 8 nucleotides align to TRBD1. This CDR3 has 14 amino acids. Germline CDR1 is SNHLY and CDR2 is FYNNEI. The ends lost 8 bases at V and 0 bases at J; junction bases unmatched: 6.

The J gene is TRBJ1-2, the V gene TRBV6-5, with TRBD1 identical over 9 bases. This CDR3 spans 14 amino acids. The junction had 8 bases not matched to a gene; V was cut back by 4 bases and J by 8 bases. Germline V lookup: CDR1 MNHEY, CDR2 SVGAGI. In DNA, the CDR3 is TGTGCCAGCAGTTCAGGGGGACAGGGAGGCGGCTACACCTTC. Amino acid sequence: CASSSGGQGGGYTF.

Here the CDR3 DNA reads TGCGCCAGCAGTGTTATGGCTAGCGGGACGGGAGAGACCCAGTACTTC. This encodes CASSVMASGTGETQYF. The chain joins TRBV5-1 to TRBJ2-5; 9 bases fit TRBD2. The V gene's germline CDR1 is SGHRS and CDR2 YFSETQ. The CDR3 is 16 amino acids. The junction had 12 bases not matched to a gene; V was cut back by 5 bases and J by 4 bases.

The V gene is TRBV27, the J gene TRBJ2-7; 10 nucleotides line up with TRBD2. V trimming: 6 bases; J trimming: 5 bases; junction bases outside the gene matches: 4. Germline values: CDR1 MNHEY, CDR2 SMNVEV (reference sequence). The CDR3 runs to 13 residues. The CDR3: CASSQREGDEQYF. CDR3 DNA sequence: TGTGCCAGCAGCCAGCGGGAGGGCGACGAGCAGTACTTC.

The CDR3 coding sequence is TGTGCCAGCAGCCCCGGGACTAGCGGGAGAAGGGAGCTGTTTTTT. This encodes CASSPGTSGRRELFF. The chain couples TRBV21-1 to TRBJ2-2; TRBD2 is the table's D call, not checked against the DNA. TRBV21-1 is designated a pseudogene. The CDR3 consists of 15 residues.